These 13 T cell receptor beta chains originate from one sample sequenced in a study of blood T cell repertoires in COVID-19. The repertoire was sequenced with immunoSEQ multiplex PCR; TCRdb's copy has only in-frame clones and lacks some. The sample lists about 200,000 clones; 80% to 85% were seen once. The specimen was PBMCs or T cells enriched from blood (not recorded which). The receptors shown here come from a man aged 40-49 years who had recovered from COVID-19.

The J gene is TRBJ1-6, the V gene TRBV4-2, with D perhaps matching TRBD1 (5 bases). Germline V gene data show CDR1 as LGHNA and CDR2 as YNFKEQ. V was cut by 0 bases and J by 7 bases, with 13 bases left in between. The CDR3 is made up of 16 amino acids. The CDR3 nucleotides are TGTGCCAGCAGCCAAGATTTGGGGCAGGTAAATTCACCCCTCCACTTT. Encoded protein: CASSQDLGQVNSPLHF.

This clone was seen more than once but under ten times. This sequence joins TRBV5-6 and TRBJ1-3; D might be TRBD1 (6 bases). Trimming left V 3 bases short and J 1 base short, with 8 bases between. Germline V gene sequence: CDR1 SGHDT, CDR2 YYEEEE. CDR3 length: 14 residues. CDR3 protein: CASSYRVSGNTIYF. For the CDR3, the DNA is TGTGCCAGCAGCTACAGGGTTTCTGGAAACACCATATATTTT. The complete variable domain, with remaining parts taken from reference TRBV5-6 and TRBJ1-3, reads DAGVTQSPTHLIKTRGQQVTLRCSPKSGHDTVSWYQQALGQGPQFIFQYYEEEERQRGNFPDRFSGHQFPNYSSELNVNALLLGDSALYLCASSYRVSGNTIYFGEGSWLTVV.

DNA for the CDR3: TGTGCCACCAGTGATGACCGGACAGGGAAAAAGAATGAGCAGTTCTTC. This encodes CATSDDRTGKKNEQFF. J is TRBJ2-1 and V is TRBV24-1, with 8 bases lining up with TRBD1. The CDR3 extends over 16 amino acids. Germline V gene sequence: CDR1 KGHDR, CDR2 SFDVKD. With V trimmed by 3 bases and J by 7 bases, 10 bases remained unmatched.

DNA of the CDR3: TGTGCCAGCAGCTCAGGGGGGGACAGGGTAGCTTTCTTT. Translated, it gives CASSSGGDRVAFF. This sequence joins TRBV7-2 and TRBJ1-1; 9 nucleotides match TRBD1. The CDR3 is made up of 13 amino acids. Germline lookup yields CDR1 SGHTA and CDR2 FQGNSA. V trimming: 4 bases; J trimming: 10 bases; junction bases outside the gene matches: 7.

The gene calls are TRBV11-3 and TRBJ2-5, with D tentatively TRBD2 (6 bases). V was cut by 3 bases and J by 6 bases, with 11 bases left in between. The CDR3 contains 13 residues. Germline-derived CDR1 and CDR2 are SGHNT and YENEEA. The DNA of the CDR3 is TGTGCCAGCAGCTTGGGGGGTGAGAAGACCCAGTACTTC. It encodes CASSLGGEKTQYF.

The gene calls are TRBV4-1 and TRBJ1-5; 11 bases are a match to TRBD1. J was trimmed by 0 bases and V by 4 bases; bases with no gene match: 5. The CDR3 length is 17 residues. Per germline, CDR1 MGHRA and CDR2 YSYEKL. Here the CDR3 DNA reads TGCGCCAGCAGCCCCGGGGACAGGGGGAATAGCAATCAGCCCCAGCATTTT. Its protein is CASSPGDRGNSNQPQHF.

The chain has TRBV3-1 (or the pseudogene TRBV3-2) and TRBJ2-2; TRBD1 matches 12 bases. CDR1 is LGHDT and CDR2 is YNNKEL in the germline V gene (reference sequence). This CDR3 is 17 amino acids long. The V gene end was trimmed by 5 bases and the J gene end by 6 bases; junction bases not matched to a gene: 10. CDR3 sequence: CASSSRDRGLGAGELFF. CDR3 bases: TGTGCCAGCAGCTCCCGGGACAGGGGGCTAGGCGCCGGGGAGCTGTTTTTT.

This sequence joins TRBV4-1 and TRBJ1-2, with D unclear. Per germline, CDR1 MGHRA and CDR2 YSYEKL. The CDR3 sequence is 17 residues long. V was cut by 1 base and J by 4 bases, with 19 bases left in between. The CDR3 reads CASSQAPRPSGGYGYTF. CDR3 in DNA: TGCGCCAGCAGCCAAGCCCCTAGACCGTCTGGCGGCTATGGCTACACCTTC.

The rearrangement links TRBV7-3 to TRBJ2-3; D uncertain. With 1 base removed from V and 1 base from J, the gap between germline ends came to 9 bases. The V gene's germline CDR1 is SGHTA and CDR2 FQGTGA. The CDR3 spans 15 residues. The CDR3 nucleotides read TGTGCCAGCAGCTTAATTGGCGGTGGCACAGATACGCAGTATTTT. This gives the protein CASSLIGGGTDTQYF.

This chain joins TRBV5-1 and TRBJ2-7; weak D call: TRBD2 (6 bases). The CDR3 consists of 16 residues. CDR1 and CDR2 from the germline V gene are SGHRS and YFSETQ. V dropped 0 bases and J dropped 2 bases, with 15 bases sitting between them. The CDR3 sequence: CASSLAPGGATYEQYF. In nucleotides, the CDR3 is TGCGCCAGCAGCTTGGCGCCAGGCGGGGCAACCTACGAGCAGTACTTC. Using reference TRBV5-1 and TRBJ2-7 for the parts outside the CDR3, the full variable domain is KAGVTQTPRYLIKTRGQQVTLSCSPISGHRSVSWYQQTPGQGLQFLFEYFSETQRNKGNFPGRFSGRQFSNSRSEMNVSTLELGDSALYLCASSLAPGGATYEQYFGPGTRLTVT.

Only a few counts were recorded for this clone. The chain is built from TRBV6-5 and TRBJ1-1; 10 nucleotides align to TRBD1. CDR1 MNHEY and CDR2 SVGAGI come from the germline V gene. The length of the CDR3 is 15 residues. V was clipped by 7 bases and J by 4 bases; unmatched bases: 9. The CDR3 DNA reads as TGTGCCAGCACTTCGGACAGGGGGGGTCTCACTGAAGCTTTCTTT. Amino acids: CASTSDRGGLTEAFF.

CDR3 sequence (DNA): TGTGCCAGCAGTGTGCTAGCAGACAATGAGCAGTTCTTC. Translated, it gives CASSVLADNEQFF. This chain joins TRBV2 and TRBJ2-1; TRBD2 is a possible D gene (5 bases). This CDR3 is built from 13 residues. Germline V gives CDR1 SNHLY, CDR2 FYNNEI. V lost 4 bases, J lost 5 bases, and 9 bases lay in between. The whole variable domain, remainder taken from reference TRBV2 and TRBJ2-1, is EPEVTQTPSHQVTQMGQEVILRCVPISNHLYFYWYRQILGQKVEFLVSFYNNEISEKSEIFDDQFSVERPDGSNFTLKIRSTKLEDSAMYFCASSVLADNEQFFGPGTRLTVL.

The chain uses TRBV2 and TRBJ1-4; perhaps TRBD1 as D (5 bases). CDR3 length equals 15 residues. Per germline, CDR1 SNHLY and CDR2 FYNNEI. V lost 4 bases, J lost 6 bases, and 15 bases lay in between. CDR3 sequence: CASSVRRQGDEKLFF. The CDR3 nucleotides read TGTGCCAGCAGTGTCCGACGTCAGGGCGATGAAAAACTGTTTTTT.